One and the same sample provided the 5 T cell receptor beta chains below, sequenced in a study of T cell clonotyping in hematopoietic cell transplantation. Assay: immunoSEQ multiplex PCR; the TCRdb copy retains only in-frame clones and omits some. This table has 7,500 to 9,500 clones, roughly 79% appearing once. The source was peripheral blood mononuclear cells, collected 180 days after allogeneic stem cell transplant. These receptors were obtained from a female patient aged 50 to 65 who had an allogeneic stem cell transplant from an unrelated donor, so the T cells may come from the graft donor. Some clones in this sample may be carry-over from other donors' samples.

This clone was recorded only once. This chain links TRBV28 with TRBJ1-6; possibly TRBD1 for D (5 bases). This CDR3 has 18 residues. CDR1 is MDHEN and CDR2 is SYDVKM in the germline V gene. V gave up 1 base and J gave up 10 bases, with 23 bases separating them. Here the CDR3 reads CASSLLGWGVGTVSPLHF. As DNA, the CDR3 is TGTGCCAGCAGTTTATTGGGGTGGGGCGTAGGCACTGTGTCACCCCTCCACTTT.

The CDR3 sequence is CASSQDISLGYTF. The CDR3 region has the DNA TGTGCCAGCAGCCAAGATATAAGCCTTGGCTACACCTTC. V is TRBV4-2 and J is TRBJ1-2, with D uncertain. This CDR3 has 13 residues. V gave up 0 bases and J gave up 7 bases, with 9 bases separating them. Germline V gene data show CDR1 as LGHNA and CDR2 as YNFKEQ.

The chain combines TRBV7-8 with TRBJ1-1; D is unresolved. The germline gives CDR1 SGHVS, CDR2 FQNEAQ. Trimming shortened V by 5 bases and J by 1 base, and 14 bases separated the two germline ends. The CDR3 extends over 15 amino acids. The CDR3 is CASSVNWAPNTEAFF. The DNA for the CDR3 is TGTGCCAGCAGCGTAAACTGGGCGCCGAACACTGAAGCTTTCTTT.

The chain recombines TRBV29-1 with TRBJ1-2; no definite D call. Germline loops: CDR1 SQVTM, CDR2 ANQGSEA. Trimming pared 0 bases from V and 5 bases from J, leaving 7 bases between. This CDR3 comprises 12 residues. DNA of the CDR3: TGCAGCGTTGAAGAAAATGGATATGGCTACACCTTC. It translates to CSVEENGYGYTF.

In DNA, the CDR3 is TGTGCCAGCAGTTACAAGGGACAGGATAGCAATCAGCCCCAGCATTTT. Amino acids: CASSYKGQDSNQPQHF. The chain combines TRBV6-6 with TRBJ1-5, with TRBD1 identical over 8 bases. With V trimmed by 2 bases and J by 0 bases, 3 bases remained unmatched. The germline V gene has CDR1 MNHNY and CDR2 SVGAGI (reference sequence). This CDR3 has 16 residues.